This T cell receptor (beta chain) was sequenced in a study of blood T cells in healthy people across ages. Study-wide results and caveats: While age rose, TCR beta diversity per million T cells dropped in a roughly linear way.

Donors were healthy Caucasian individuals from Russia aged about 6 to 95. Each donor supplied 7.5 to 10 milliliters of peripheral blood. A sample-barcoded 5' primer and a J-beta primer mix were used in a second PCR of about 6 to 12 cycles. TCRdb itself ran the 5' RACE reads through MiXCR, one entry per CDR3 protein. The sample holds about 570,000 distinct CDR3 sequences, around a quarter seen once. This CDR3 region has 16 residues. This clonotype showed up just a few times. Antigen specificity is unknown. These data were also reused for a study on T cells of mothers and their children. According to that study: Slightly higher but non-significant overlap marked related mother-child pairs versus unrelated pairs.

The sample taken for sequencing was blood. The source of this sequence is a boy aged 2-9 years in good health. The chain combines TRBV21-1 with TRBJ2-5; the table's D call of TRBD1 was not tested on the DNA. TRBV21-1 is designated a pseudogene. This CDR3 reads CASSNGTGYYQETQYF. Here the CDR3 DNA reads TGTGCCAGCAGCAACGGGACAGGGTACTACCAAGAGACCCAGTACTTC.